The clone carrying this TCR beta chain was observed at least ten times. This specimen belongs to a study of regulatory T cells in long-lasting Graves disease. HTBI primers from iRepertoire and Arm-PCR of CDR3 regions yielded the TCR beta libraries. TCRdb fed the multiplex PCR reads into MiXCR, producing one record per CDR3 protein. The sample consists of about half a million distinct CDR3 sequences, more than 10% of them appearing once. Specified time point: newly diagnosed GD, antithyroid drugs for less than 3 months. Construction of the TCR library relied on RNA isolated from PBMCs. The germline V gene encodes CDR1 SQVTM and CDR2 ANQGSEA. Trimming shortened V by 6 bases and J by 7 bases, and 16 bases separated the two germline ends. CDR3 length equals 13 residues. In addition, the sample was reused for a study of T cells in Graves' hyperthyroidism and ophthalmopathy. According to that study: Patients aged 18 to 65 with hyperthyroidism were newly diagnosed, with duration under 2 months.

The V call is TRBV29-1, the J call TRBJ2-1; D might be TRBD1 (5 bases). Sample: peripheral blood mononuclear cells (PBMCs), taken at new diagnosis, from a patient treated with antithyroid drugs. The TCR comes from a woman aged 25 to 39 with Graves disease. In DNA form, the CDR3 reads TGCAGCGTAATCAGGGCACGAAGGAATGAGCAGTTCTTC. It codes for CSVIRARRNEQFF.